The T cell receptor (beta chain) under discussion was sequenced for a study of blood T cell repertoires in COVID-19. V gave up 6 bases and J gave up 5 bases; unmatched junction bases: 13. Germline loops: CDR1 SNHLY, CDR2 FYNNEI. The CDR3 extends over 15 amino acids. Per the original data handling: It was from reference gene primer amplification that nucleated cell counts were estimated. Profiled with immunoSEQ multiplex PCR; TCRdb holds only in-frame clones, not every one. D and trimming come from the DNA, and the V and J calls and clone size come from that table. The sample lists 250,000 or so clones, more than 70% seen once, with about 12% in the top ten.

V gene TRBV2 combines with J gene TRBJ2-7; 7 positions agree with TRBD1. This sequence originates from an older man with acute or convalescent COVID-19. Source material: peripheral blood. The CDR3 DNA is TGTGCCAGCAGCCAACAGGGGAGCCATCGGGACGAGCAGTACTTC. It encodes CASSQQGSHRDEQYF.